The rows below give T cell receptor beta chains drawn from one sample of a study of shared clonotypes between healthy human individuals. The method was immunoSEQ multiplex PCR; TCRdb's version includes in-frame clones alone and lacks a portion of them. The table shows about 2 million clones, with 85% to 95% occurring only once. The sample was naive CD4+ T cells sorted from blood. These receptors all come from a man younger than 30 in good health. CDR3s include the opening cysteine and the closing phenylalanine or tryptophan. Each record gives: D gene, J gene, V gene, clone size, CDR3 protein, CDR3 DNA. The D gene is left open where the match is weak. Clone sizes are given selectively: once, few, many, or a class where the clone is expanded.

- | TRBJ2-4 | TRBV6-5 | - | CASSYTLTKNIQYF | TGTGCCAGCAGTTACACTCTGACCAAAAACATTCAGTACTTC
- | TRBJ1-3 | TRBV6-1 | once | CASTGSGNTIYF | TGTGCCAGCACCGGCAGTGGAAACACCATATATTTT
TRBD2 | TRBJ2-3 | TRBV6-6 | once | CASVPSGSRDTQYF | TGTGCCAGCGTTCCTAGCGGGAGTCGTGATACGCAGTATTTT
TRBD1 | TRBJ2-2 | TRBV5-1 | - | CASTELGQGAFTGELFF | TGCGCCAGCACGGAACTAGGACAGGGGGCATTCACCGGGGAGCTGTTTTTT
- | TRBJ1-4 | TRBV7-2 | - | CASSHPTGEKLFF | TGTGCCAGCAGCCACCCGACAGGCGAAAAACTGTTTTTT
- | TRBJ2-1 | TRBV6-6 | - | CASSYTEGGREQFF | TGTGCCAGCAGTTACACCGAGGGGGGGCGTGAGCAGTTCTTC
- | TRBJ2-2 | TRBV28 | few | CASSLLGGGLGELFF | TGTGCCAGCAGTTTACTGGGAGGAGGGTTAGGGGAGCTGTTTTTT
- | TRBJ1-2 | TRBV6-5 | - | CANSYGGNYGYTF | TGTGCCAACAGTTACGGGGGAAATTATGGCTACACCTTC
- | TRBJ2-7 | TRBV6-1 | - | CASRGRGPSYEQYF | TGTGCCAGCCGGGGGAGGGGGCCGTCCTACGAGCAGTACTTC
TRBD2 | TRBJ2-1 | TRBV5-1 | - | CASSLGGRWDEQFF | TGCGCCAGCAGCTTGGGCGGGAGGTGGGATGAGCAGTTCTTC
- | TRBJ2-7 | TRBV14 | - | CASSQDRVSEQYF | TGTGCCAGCAGCCAAGACAGAGTCAGCGAGCAGTACTTC
- | TRBJ1-3 | TRBV6-5 | - | CASSQYTSGNTIYF | TGTGCCAGCAGCCAATACACCTCTGGAAACACCATATATTTT
- | TRBJ2-1 | TRBV7-2 | - | CASSLARGAYNEQFF | TGTGCCAGCAGCTTAGCGAGGGGGGCCTACAATGAGCAGTTCTTC
TRBD2 | TRBJ2-1 | TRBV7-2 | - | CASSLNGLAAHNEQFF | TGTGCCAGCAGCTTAAACGGGCTAGCGGCCCACAATGAGCAGTTCTTC
- | TRBJ1-5 | TRBV18 | - | CASSTGNSNQPQHF | TGTGCCAGCTCAACAGGGAATAGCAATCAGCCCCAGCATTTT
TRBD2 | TRBJ2-1 | TRBV6-5 | once | CASSYSGGANEQFF | TGTGCCAGCAGTTACTCCGGGGGGGCCAATGAGCAGTTCTTC
TRBD2 | TRBJ2-3 | TRBV30 | - | CAWRTSGSPDTQYF | TGTGCCTGGAGAACTAGCGGGAGCCCAGATACGCAGTATTTT
TRBD2 | TRBJ2-3 | TRBV6-6 | - | CASSPGERERDTQYF | TGTGCCAGCAGCCCAGGGGAGCGGGAGAGAGATACGCAGTATTTT
- | TRBJ2-7 | TRBV25-1 | - | CASSEQGSKQYF | TGTGCCAGCAGTGAGCAGGGTTCGAAGCAGTACTTC
- | TRBJ2-7 | TRBV20-1 | - | CSARRLDITHF | TGCAGTGCCCGTAGGCTGGATATTACTCACTTC
TRBD1 | TRBJ2-5 | TRBV6-1 | - | CASSEVSTTGQLTQYF | TGTGCCAGCAGTGAAGTCTCTACGACAGGGCAGTTGACCCAGTACTTC
TRBD1 | TRBJ1-5 | TRBV6-5 | once | CASTGTGQPQHF | TGTGCCAGTACCGGGACAGGGCAGCCCCAGCATTTT
TRBD1 | TRBJ1-1 | TRBV9 | - | CASSVNRGTEAFF | TGTGCCAGCAGCGTGAACAGGGGCACTGAAGCTTTCTTT
TRBD2 | TRBJ2-3 | TRBV5-1 | - | CASSLDREAKGDTQYF | TGCGCCAGCAGCTTGGATCGGGAGGCCAAGGGAGATACGCAGTATTTT
- | TRBJ1-3 | TRBV2 | - | CASSEALVAGNTIYF | TGTGCCAGCAGTGAAGCGTTGGTCGCTGGAAACACCATATATTTT
TRBD1 | TRBJ2-7 | TRBV6-9 | - | CASSYSKQGAYEQYF | TGTGCCAGCAGTTATTCCAAACAGGGGGCCTACGAGCAGTACTTC
- | TRBJ1-1 | TRBV7-8 | once | CASSPRDLRWNTEAFF | TGTGCCAGCAGCCCTCGGGACCTCCGGTGGAACACTGAAGCTTTCTTT
- | TRBJ2-1 | TRBV6-1 | once | CASSEAGPAVF | TGTGCCAGCAGTGAAGCGGGTCCGGCGGTCTTC
- | TRBJ1-5 | TRBV6-1 | - | CASSGEGGGQPQHF | TGTGCCAGCAGTGGTGAGGGGGGGGGTCAGCCCCAGCATTTT
- | TRBJ2-1 | TRBV10-1 | - | CASSEGLSSYNEQFF | TGCGCCAGCAGTGAGGGACTCTCCTCCTACAATGAGCAGTTCTTC